This T cell receptor (beta chain) originates from a study of T cell responses to AZD1222 COVID-19 vaccine. The CDR3 runs 14 residues. In germline, CDR1 is MRHNA, CDR2 SNTAGT. The V segment lost 10 bases and the J segment 2 bases; nucleotides outside the gene matches: 9. With regard to this clone: Antigen: not known.

Findings and limits, study-wide: White British donors predominated, females outnumbered males, and clonal diversity was possibly underestimated. Among AZD1222 vaccinees, only six were seropositive at baseline. Recipients of two AZD1222 doses showed rising Spike-specific TCR breadth and depth.

The repertoire was sequenced with immunoSEQ multiplex PCR; TCRdb's copy has only in-frame clones and lacks some. The sample includes 80,000 or so clones, roughly 88% seen only once; the top ten take about 5.5%. The specimen was peripheral blood, collected on day 0 of MenACWY control vaccination. The receptor comes from an adult in good health. J is TRBJ1-2 and V is TRBV6-4; 8 positions match TRBD1. The CDR3: CATPGTGLNYGYTF. The CDR3 DNA follows: TGTGCCACTCCCGGGACAGGTCTAAACTATGGCTACACCTTC.